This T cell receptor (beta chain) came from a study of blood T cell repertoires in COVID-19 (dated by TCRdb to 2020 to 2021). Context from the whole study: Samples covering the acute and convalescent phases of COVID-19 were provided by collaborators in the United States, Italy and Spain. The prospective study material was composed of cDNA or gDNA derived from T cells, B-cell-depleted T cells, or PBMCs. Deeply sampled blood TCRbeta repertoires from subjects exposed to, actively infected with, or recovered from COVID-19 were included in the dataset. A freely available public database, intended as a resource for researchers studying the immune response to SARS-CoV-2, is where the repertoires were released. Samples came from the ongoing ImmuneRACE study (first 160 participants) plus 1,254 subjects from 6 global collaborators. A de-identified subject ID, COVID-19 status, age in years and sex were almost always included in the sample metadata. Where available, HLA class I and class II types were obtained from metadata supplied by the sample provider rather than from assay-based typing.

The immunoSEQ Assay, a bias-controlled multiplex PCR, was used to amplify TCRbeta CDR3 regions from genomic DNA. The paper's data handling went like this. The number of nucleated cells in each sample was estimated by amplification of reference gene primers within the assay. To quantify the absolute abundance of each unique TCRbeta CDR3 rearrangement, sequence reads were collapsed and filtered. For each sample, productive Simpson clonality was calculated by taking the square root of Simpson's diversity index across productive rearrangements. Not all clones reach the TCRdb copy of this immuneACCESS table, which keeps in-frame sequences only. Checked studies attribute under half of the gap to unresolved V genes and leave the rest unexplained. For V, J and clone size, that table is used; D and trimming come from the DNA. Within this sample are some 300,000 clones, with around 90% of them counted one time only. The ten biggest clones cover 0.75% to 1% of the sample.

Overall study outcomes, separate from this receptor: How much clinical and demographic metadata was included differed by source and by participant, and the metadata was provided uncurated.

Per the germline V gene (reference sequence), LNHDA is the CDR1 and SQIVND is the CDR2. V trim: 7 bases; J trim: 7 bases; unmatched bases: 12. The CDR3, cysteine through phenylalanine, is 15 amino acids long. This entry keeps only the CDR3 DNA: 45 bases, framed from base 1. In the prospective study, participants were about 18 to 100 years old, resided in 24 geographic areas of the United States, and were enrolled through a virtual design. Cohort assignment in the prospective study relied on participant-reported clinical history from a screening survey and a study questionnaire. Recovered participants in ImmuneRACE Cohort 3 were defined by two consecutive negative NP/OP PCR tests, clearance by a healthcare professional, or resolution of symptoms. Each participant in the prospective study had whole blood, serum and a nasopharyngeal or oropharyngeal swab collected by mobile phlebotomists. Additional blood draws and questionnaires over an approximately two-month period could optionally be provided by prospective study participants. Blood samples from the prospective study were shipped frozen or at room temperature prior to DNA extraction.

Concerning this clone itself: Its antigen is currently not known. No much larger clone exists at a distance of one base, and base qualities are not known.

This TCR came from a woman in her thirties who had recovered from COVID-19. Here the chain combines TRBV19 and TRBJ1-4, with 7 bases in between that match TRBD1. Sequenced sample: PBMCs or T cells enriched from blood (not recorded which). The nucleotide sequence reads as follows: TGTGCCAGTATGACAGGGAGTTCACTTGGTGAAAAACTGTTTTTT. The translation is CASMTGSSLGEKLFF. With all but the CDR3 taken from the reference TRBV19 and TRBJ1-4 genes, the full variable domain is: DGGITQSPKYLFRKEGQNVTLSCEQNLNHDAMYWYRQDPGQGLRLIYYSQIVNDFQKGDIAEGYSVSREKKESFPLTVTSAQKNPTAFYLCASMTGSSLGEKLFFGSGTQLSVL.